A single sample gave rise to the 30 T cell receptor beta chains below, sequenced in a study of human T cells and chemical hapten exposure. One entry per CDR3 protein, called by TCRdb with MiXCR from the RACE reads. The table shows some 80,000 distinct CDR3 sequences, with over 8.5% occurring only once. Time point: patch test 1, 2 weeks after DPC sensitization. Specified treatment: therapeutic diphenylcyclopropenone sensitization with weekly scalp DPC. Sequencing used whole blood, obtained in connection with sensitization to the hapten diphenylcyclopropenone (DPC). All receptors come from a woman between 45 and 65 years old with alopecia areata. Some clones in this sample may be carry-over from other donors' samples.

The table lists this clonotype with many counts. V gene TRBV28 combines with J gene TRBJ2-5; TRBD2 might be the D (5 bases). The CDR3 loop spans 13 amino acids. Germline assignment: CDR1 MDHEN and CDR2 SYDVKM. Trimming pared 1 base from V and 3 bases from J, leaving 6 bases between. The CDR3 nucleotides are TGTGCCAGCAGTTTATCAGCGGAAGAGACCCAGTACTTC. Its protein is CASSLSAEETQYF.

This sequence joins TRBV4-2 and TRBJ1-2, with 8 bases aligning to TRBD1. The length of the CDR3 is 17 residues. CDR1 and CDR2 from the germline V gene are LGHNA and YNFKEQ. J lost 6 bases, V lost 1 base, and 13 bases had no gene match. CDR3 in DNA: TGTGCCAGCAGCCAAGGGGCAGGGGGCATTCAGGGCAATGGCTACACCTTC. Residues: CASSQGAGGIQGNGYTF.

This rearrangement joins TRBV28 to TRBJ1-2, with D possibly TRBD1 on 6 matching bases. The ends were cut back, 1 base at V and 1 base at J, with 7 bases in the middle. The CDR3 contains 14 residues. CDR1 and CDR2 (germline): MDHEN, SYDVKM. CDR3 amino acids: CASSLSRGNYGYTF. DNA of the CDR3: TGTGCCAGCAGTTTATCCAGGGGTAACTATGGCTACACCTTC.

This clonotype was seen ten or more times. The V and J genes are TRBV28 and TRBJ1-1; D gene unclear. The germline V gene has CDR1 MDHEN and CDR2 SYDVKM. CDR3 length equals 12 residues. V was shortened by 5 bases and J by 11 bases, with 15 bases between the two germline ends. Here the CDR3 reads CASSPAVVGAFF. The CDR3 DNA reads TGTGCCAGCAGTCCCGCGGTGGTTGGGGCTTTCTTT.

The chain has TRBV27 and TRBJ1-1; D ambiguous. The CDR3 has 15 amino acids. V lost 3 bases to trimming and J lost 1 base, with 12 bases between them. Germline V CDR1 and CDR2: MNHEY, SMNVEV (reference sequence). The CDR3 bases are TGTGCCAGCAGTTTCCTTAACTCAGGGAACACTGAAGCTTTCTTT. It is translated as CASSFLNSGNTEAFF.

This clonotype was counted only a few times. This chain links TRBV29-1 with TRBJ2-7; D possibly matches TRBD1 or TRBD2 (5 bases each). This CDR3 has 14 amino acids. Per the germline V gene, CDR1 is SQVTM and CDR2 is ANQGSEA. V dropped 8 bases and J dropped 5 bases, with 22 bases sitting between them. CDR3 region: CSIELGVGRNEQYF. The CDR3, as DNA: TGCAGCATAGAACTAGGGGTGGGAAGAAACGAGCAGTACTTC.

The chain combines TRBV19 with TRBJ2-7; TRBD1 might be the D (6 bases). Per the germline V gene, CDR1 is LNHDA and CDR2 is SQIVND (reference sequence). Trimming took 5 bases from V and 1 from J, leaving 15 bases between them. This CDR3 has 15 amino acids. CDR3 loop: CASSSPGTRSYEQYF. The DNA of the CDR3 is TGTGCCAGTAGTTCCCCCGGGACAAGGTCCTACGAGCAGTACTTC. The complete variable domain, with remaining parts taken from reference TRBV19 and TRBJ2-7, reads DGGITQSPKYLFRKEGQNVTLSCEQNLNHDAMYWYRQDPGQGLRLIYYSQIVNDFQKGDIAEGYSVSREKKESFPLTVTSAQKNPTAFYLCASSSPGTRSYEQYFGPGTRLTVT.

This clonotype was seen more than once but under ten times. V usage is TRBV12-3 or TRBV12-4 and J usage is TRBJ1-1, with 9 bases lining up with TRBD1. V shed 6 bases, J shed 1 base, and the junction held 6 bases outside the gene matches. The CDR3 consists of 15 residues. The CDR3 protein is CASRRDRARNTEAFF. CDR3 coding DNA: TGTGCCAGCAGAAGGGACAGGGCTAGGAACACTGAAGCTTTCTTT.

This chain joins TRBV7-6 and TRBJ2-3; D is ambiguous. The CDR3 has 14 amino acids. Germline assignment: CDR1 SGHVS and CDR2 FNYEAQ. Trimming pared 5 bases from V and 0 bases from J, leaving 9 bases between. CDR3 protein: CASSLRLSTDTQYF. The CDR3 nucleotides read TGTGCCAGCAGCCTTCGACTCAGCACAGATACGCAGTATTTT.

As concerns this clonotype: Compared with germline, one end of the junction differs, possibly owing to a read error. The chain joins TRBV3-1 to TRBJ2-5, with D possibly being TRBD2 (5 bases). The germline gives CDR1 LGHDT, CDR2 YNNKEL (reference sequence). CDR3 length: 15 amino acids. The CDR3 nucleotides are TGTGTCAGCAGCCCCGGACTCAGCCGTCAAGAGACCCAGTACTTC. Its translation: CVSSPGLSRQETQYF.

The chain carries TRBV9 and TRBJ2-2; 7 bases fit TRBD1. Germline CDR1 and CDR2: SGDLS and YYNGEE. The CDR3 has 15 residues. J lost 1 base, V lost 4 bases, and 4 bases had no gene match. The DNA for the CDR3 is TGTGCCAGCAGCTTACAGGGGCGGAACACCGGGGAGCTGTTTTTT. Translating gives CASSLQGRNTGELFF.

This clonotype was recorded many times. The V and J genes are TRBV29-1 and TRBJ2-7; the D gene is possibly TRBD2 (5 bases). Trimming removed 4 bases at V and 6 bases at J, with 7 bases between. The CDR3 runs 10 residues. Germline V gives CDR1 SQVTM, CDR2 ANQGSEA. CDR3 sequence (DNA): TGCAGCGTTGGAGGGCGCGAGCAGTACTTC. It translates to CSVGGREQYF.

This clonotype appeared a few times. The V gene is TRBV29-1, the J gene TRBJ2-7; 7 positions match TRBD1. CDR1 SQVTM and CDR2 ANQGSEA come from the germline V gene. V trimming: 8 bases; J trimming: 1 base; junction bases outside the gene matches: 8. This CDR3 contains 13 residues. The CDR3 nucleotides are TGCAGCCCCCGGACAGGACTGTCCTACGAGCAGTACTTC. Amino acid sequence: CSPRTGLSYEQYF.

This clonotype came up a few times. The chain uses TRBV10-1 and TRBJ1-1; weak D call: TRBD1 (5 bases). Trimming took off 3 bases at V and 4 bases at J, with 6 bases between the two ends. Germline CDR1 is WNHNN and CDR2 is SYGVQD (reference sequence). This CDR3 spans 12 amino acids. The CDR3 bases are TGCGCCAGCAGTGACGGGGGCACTGAAGCTTTCTTT. It codes for CASSDGGTEAFF.

There are a few counts of this clonotype. This rearrangement joins TRBV4-1 to TRBJ2-7; D remains ambiguous. Trimming shortened V by 0 bases and J by 7 bases, and 10 bases separated the two germline ends. The CDR3 length is 13 residues. Germline CDR1 MGHRA, CDR2 YSYEKL. In DNA form, the CDR3 reads TGCGCCAGCAGCCAAGATAGACCGGGTGAGCAGTACTTC. Translation gives CASSQDRPGEQYF.

This clonotype turned up a few times. The J gene is TRBJ2-1, the V gene TRBV5-1; D remains unclear. V was cut by 6 bases and J by 4 bases, with 5 bases left in between. Per germline, CDR1 SGHRS and CDR2 YFSETQ. This CDR3 has 11 amino acids. CDR3 nucleotides: TGCGCCAGCATGTCTTACAATGAGCAGTTCTTC. Translated, it gives CASMSYNEQFF.

The genes are TRBV12-3 or TRBV12-4 and TRBJ2-2; D gene ambiguous. The V end was cut by 8 bases, the J end by 3 bases, with 10 bases between. CDR3 size: 13 residues. CDR3 protein: CASRLGHTGELFF. The CDR3 DNA follows: TGTGCCAGCCGTCTCGGGCACACCGGGGAGCTGTTTTTT.

The gene calls are TRBV5-4 and TRBJ2-7; 16 bases are shared with TRBD2. Germline CDR1 is SGHNT and CDR2 is YYREEE (reference sequence). The V and J ends lost 4 bases and 3 bases, in that order; junction bases with no gene match: 7. This CDR3 region has 17 residues. For the CDR3, the DNA is TGTGCCAGCAGCGCTGGGACTAGCGGGGGGGCTATCTACGAGCAGTACTTC. This translates into CASSAGTSGGAIYEQYF.

This clonotype was seen at least ten times. The chain uses TRBV12-3 or TRBV12-4 and TRBJ1-5; tentatively, D is TRBD1 (5 bases). This CDR3 has 12 residues. V was pared by 6 bases and J by 9 bases, with 12 bases between. DNA of the CDR3: TGTGCCAGCAGCCGGGACGGGCCGCCCCAGCATTTT. Amino acid sequence: CASSRDGPPQHF.

The rearrangement uses TRBV11-2 and TRBJ2-2; the D is unclear. Germline values: CDR1 SGHAT, CDR2 FQNNGV. V shed 0 bases and J shed 7 bases, with 3 bases lying between them. CDR3 size: 12 residues. Here the CDR3 reads CASSLEGGELFF. The CDR3 region has the DNA TGTGCCAGCAGCTTAGAGGGCGGGGAGCTGTTTTTT.

The chain carries TRBV20-1 and TRBJ1-1, with a weak D call TRBD1 (6 bases). The germline V gene has CDR1 DFQATT and CDR2 SNEGSKA (reference sequence). V gave up 6 bases and J gave up 3 bases, with 17 bases separating them. The CDR3 spans 14 residues. In nucleotides, the CDR3 is TGCAGTGCACAAAGCGGAGGGGGGGACACTGAAGCTTTCTTT. As protein: CSAQSGGGDTEAFF.

The chain links TRBV28 to TRBJ2-3, with 9 bases identical to TRBD1. CDR3 length: 15 residues. V was clipped by 2 bases and J by 2 bases; unmatched bases: 2. CDR1 is MDHEN and CDR2 is SYDVKM in the germline V gene. CDR3: CASSLGDRDTDTQYF. CDR3 nucleotides: TGTGCCAGCAGTTTAGGGGACAGGGACACAGATACGCAGTATTTT.

The chain links TRBV20-1 to TRBJ1-6, with TRBD1 identical over 8 bases. Trimming took 0 bases from V and 9 from J; bases not matched to a gene: 10. The germline V gene has CDR1 DFQATT and CDR2 SNEGSKA (reference sequence). This CDR3 has 16 residues. The DNA of the CDR3 is TGCAGTGCTAGAGAACAGACAGGGGAGGCTCGTTCACCCCTCCACTTT. Amino acids: CSAREQTGEARSPLHF.

This chain links TRBV7-2 with TRBJ2-2; weak D call: TRBD2 (6 bases). The CDR3 has 14 amino acids. Germline-derived CDR1 and CDR2 are SGHTA and FQGNSA. Trimming pared 5 bases from V and 4 bases from J, leaving 11 bases between. CDR3 residues: CASSPGGSTGELFF. CDR3 in DNA: TGTGCCAGCAGCCCCGGAGGGAGCACCGGGGAGCTGTTTTTT.

This clonotype appeared many times. The chain carries TRBV3-1 and TRBJ2-1, with a possible D match to TRBD2 (5 bases). V gave up 4 bases and J gave up 0 bases, with 13 bases separating them. The germline V gene encodes CDR1 LGHDT and CDR2 YNNKEL (reference sequence). There are 16 residues in the CDR3. CDR3 DNA: TGTGCCAGCAGCCCGAGGGCTCGGAACTCCTACAATGAGCAGTTCTTC. This codes for CASSPRARNSYNEQFF.

V gene TRBV18 combines with J gene TRBJ2-2; D possibly corresponds to TRBD2 (5 bases). This CDR3 is 16 amino acids long. Germline CDR1 KGHSH, CDR2 LQKENI. The V end lost 6 bases, the J end lost 2 bases, and 16 bases lay between the germline ends. As DNA, the CDR3 is TGTGCCAGCTCTAAGGGCGCTAGCACCAACACCGGGGAGCTGTTTTTT. Translated, it gives CASSKGASTNTGELFF.

There are a few counts of this clonotype. The chain links TRBV7-9 to TRBJ2-7; D gene unclear. CDR3 length: 13 residues. The germline V and J ends were trimmed by 5 bases and 4 bases, with 12 bases remaining between them. Germline CDR1 and CDR2: SEHNR and FQNEAQ (reference sequence). The CDR3: CASSAAYPYEQYF. The DNA of the CDR3 is TGTGCCAGCAGCGCCGCTTATCCGTACGAGCAGTACTTC. Full variable domain (missing parts from reference TRBV7-9 and TRBJ2-7): DTGVSQNPRHKITKRGQNVTFRCDPISEHNRLYWYRQTLGQGPEFLTYFQNEAQLEKSRLLSDRFSAERPKGSFSTLEIQRTEQGDSAMYLCASSAAYPYEQYFGPGTRLTVT.

This clonotype was observed many times. This sequence joins TRBV7-9 and TRBJ2-4, with D unresolved. In germline, CDR1 is SEHNR, CDR2 FQNEAQ (reference sequence). V was pared by 1 base and J by 0 bases, with 10 bases between. The CDR3 loop spans 16 amino acids. The CDR3 spells CASSLGAQLAKNIQYF. Here the CDR3 DNA reads TGTGCCAGCAGCTTAGGGGCGCAGCTAGCCAAAAACATTCAGTACTTC.

This clonotype was picked up many times. The V and J genes are TRBV7-8 and TRBJ2-1; TRBD1 matches 9 bases. CDR1 and CDR2 (germline): SGHVS, FQNEAQ. The CDR3 is 16 amino acids. Unmatched junction bases numbered 11, after V lost 2 bases and J lost 9 bases. Here the CDR3 reads CASSLQIRDRVREQFF. CDR3 nucleotides: TGTGCCAGCAGCTTACAGATCCGGGACAGGGTCCGTGAGCAGTTCTTC.

The chain uses TRBV20-1 and TRBJ1-1; possibly TRBD1 for D (5 bases). CDR3 size: 14 residues. In germline, CDR1 is DFQATT, CDR2 SNEGSKA (reference sequence). V gave up 1 base and J gave up 1 base, with 10 bases separating them. The CDR3 loop is CSARVGASNTEAFF. The CDR3 nucleotides are TGCAGTGCTAGAGTAGGGGCTTCGAACACTGAAGCTTTCTTT.